This TCR beta chain was sequenced during a study of blood T cells in healthy people across ages. Primers used in a second PCR of about 7 to 12 cycles were a sample-barcoded 5' primer and a J-beta primer mix. In TCRdb, the 5' RACE reads were re-called with MiXCR into one record per CDR3 protein. This repertoire shows about 780,000 distinct CDR3 sequences, around a quarter found once; its top ten account for around 3%. The CDR3 contains 12 residues. These same data were also listed under a study on T cells of mothers and their children.

The receptor comes from a boy aged 10-17 years in good health. The V call is TRBV12-3 or TRBV12-4, the J call TRBJ2-5; TRBD1 matches 9 bases. The J call may be incorrect, as the DNA end agrees better with TRBJ2-1. The source material was blood. The DNA for the CDR3 is TGTGCCAGCAGTCAGACAGGGGGTTTACAGTTCTTC. The encoded protein is CASSQTGGLQFF.